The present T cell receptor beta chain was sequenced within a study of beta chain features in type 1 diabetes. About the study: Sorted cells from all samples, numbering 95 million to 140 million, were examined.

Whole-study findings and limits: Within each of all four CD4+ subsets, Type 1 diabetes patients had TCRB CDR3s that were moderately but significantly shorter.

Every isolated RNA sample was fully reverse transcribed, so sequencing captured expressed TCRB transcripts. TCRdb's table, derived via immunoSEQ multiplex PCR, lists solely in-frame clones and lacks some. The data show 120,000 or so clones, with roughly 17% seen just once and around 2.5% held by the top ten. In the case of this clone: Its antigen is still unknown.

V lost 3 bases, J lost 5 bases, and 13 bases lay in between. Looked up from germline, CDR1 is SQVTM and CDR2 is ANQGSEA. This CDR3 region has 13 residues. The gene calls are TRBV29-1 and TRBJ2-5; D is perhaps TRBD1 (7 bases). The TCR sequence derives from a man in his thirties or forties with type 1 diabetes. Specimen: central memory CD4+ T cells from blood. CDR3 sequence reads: CSVEEGAGETQYF. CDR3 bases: TGCAGCGTTGAGGAGGGGGCAGGGGAGACCCAGTACTTC.